This TCR beta chain was found in a study of response to subunit inactivated influenza vaccine. General study findings and limits: A suggestion made by the authors is that each seasonal influenza vaccination recruits few new T cells.

This clonotype showed up many times. Its antigen is currently unknown. TCRdb re-called the RT-PCR reads through MiXCR, storing one row per CDR3 protein. The sample has about 780,000 distinct CDR3 sequences, roughly 18% seen once; the top ten hold under 13%. Germline V gene data show CDR1 as ENHRY and CDR2 as SYGVKD. The junction had 0 bases not matched to a gene; V was cut back by 5 bases and J by 1 base. The CDR3 is made up of 14 amino acids. The V gene is TRBV10-3, the J gene TRBJ2-1; 9 positions agree with TRBD2. The source material was PBMCs from blood, sampled roughly 5 days after vaccination. The sequence was collected from a man aged 50 or older who received an inactivated influenza vaccine. The CDR3 DNA sequence: TGTGCCATCAGTAGCGGGAGGTCCTACAATGAGCAGTTCTTC. Encoded protein: CAISSGRSYNEQFF.